This TCR beta chain appears in the sequencing data of a study of shared clonotypes between healthy human individuals. Measured with immunoSEQ multiplex PCR; TCRdb has only the in-frame clones, and not every one. Among some 2.3 million clones listed, approximately 93% were seen once. Germline CDR1 and CDR2: MNHEY and SVGAGI. V was pared by 4 bases and J by 8 bases, with 16 bases between. CDR3 length: 14 amino acids. V usage is TRBV6-5 and J usage is TRBJ2-3; D may match TRBD1 or TRBD2 (6 bases each). Sequencing was performed on naive CD4+ T cells from PBMCs. Subset defined: CD45RA+ positively selected. The sequence came from a man younger than 35 in good health. Some clones in this sample may be carry-over from other donors' samples. The CDR3 DNA follows: TGTGCCAGCAGTTCGGCCACTCCGGGGGCTACGCAGTATTTT. It is translated as CASSSATPGATQYF.